These 4 T cell receptor beta chains were all obtained from the same sample, sequenced in a study of T cells in Graves' hyperthyroidism and ophthalmopathy. Amplified TCR beta CDR3 regions derived from RNA transcripts. HTBI primers were employed in a first-round RT-PCR of the TCR CDR3. Each CDR3 protein gets one entry after TCRdb re-called the multiplex PCR reads with MiXCR. The profile shows around 600,000 distinct CDR3 sequences, 14% of them singletons. The sequenced material came from blood. All receptors come from a woman in her forties or fifties with Graves' ophthalmopathy.

As concerns this clonotype: This may be a read error: a much more frequent sequence differs by one nucleotide. The gene calls are TRBV6-9 and TRBJ1-2, with TRBD1 as a possible D gene (5 bases). In germline, CDR1 is MNHGY, CDR2 SVAAGI. V gave up 4 bases and J gave up 7 bases, with 13 bases separating them. The CDR3 contains 13 residues. In nucleotides, the CDR3 is TGTGCCAGCAGTTCCTTGACAGTGGGTGGCTACACCTTC. Residues: CASSSLTVGGYTF.

This chain joins TRBV4-2 and TRBJ2-5; 8 bases are shared with TRBD2. The CDR3 spans 15 residues. Germline V CDR1 and CDR2: LGHNA, YNFKEQ. V shed 0 bases, J shed 5 bases, and the junction held 5 bases outside the gene matches. The CDR3 DNA sequence: TGTGCCAGCAGCCAAGATAAGGCTAGCGGGGAGACCCAGTACTTC. Amino acids: CASSQDKASGETQYF.

This chain links TRBV9 with TRBJ2-7; TRBD1 matches at 7 bases. This CDR3 has 16 amino acids. Germline V gene data show CDR1 as SGDLS and CDR2 as YYNGEE. V was pared by 4 bases and J by 2 bases, with 12 bases of the junction left unmatched. DNA for the CDR3: TGTGCCAGCAGCTTAAGCGCAGGGGGATCCACCTACGAGCAGTACTTC. Protein product: CASSLSAGGSTYEQYF. Full variable domain (outside the CDR3, taken from reference TRBV9 and TRBJ2-7): DSGVTQTPKHLITATGQRVTLRCSPRSGDLSVYWYQQSLDQGLQFLIQYYNGEERAKGNILERFSAQQFPDLHSELNLSSLELGDSALYFCASSLSAGGSTYEQYFGPGTRLTVT.

This clonotype was counted ten times or more. The chain joins TRBV12-3 or TRBV12-4 to TRBJ1-1; 7 bases fit TRBD1. V shed 5 bases, J shed 1 base, and the junction held 4 bases outside the gene matches. This CDR3 has 14 residues. CDR3 nucleotides: TGTGCCAGCAGTCAGACAGGGAGGAACACTGAAGCTTTCTTT. Amino acids: CASSQTGRNTEAFF.